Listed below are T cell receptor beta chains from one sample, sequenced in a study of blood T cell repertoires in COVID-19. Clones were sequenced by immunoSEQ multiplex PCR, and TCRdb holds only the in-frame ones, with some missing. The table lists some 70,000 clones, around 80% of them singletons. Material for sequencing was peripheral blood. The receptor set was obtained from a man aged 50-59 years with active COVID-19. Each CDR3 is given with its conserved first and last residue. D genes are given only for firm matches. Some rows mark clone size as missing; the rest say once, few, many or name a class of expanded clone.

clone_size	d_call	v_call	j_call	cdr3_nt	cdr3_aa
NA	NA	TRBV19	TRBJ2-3	TGTGCCAGTAGTATAGCCCCTAGCAGTAGCACAGATACGCAGTATTTT	CASSIAPSSSTDTQYF
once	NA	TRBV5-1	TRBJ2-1	TGCGCCAGCAGCTTGCAGGTGCTCAATGAGCAGTTCTTC	CASSLQVLNEQFF
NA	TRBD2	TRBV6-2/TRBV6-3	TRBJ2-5	TGTGCCAGCAGTGGACTAGCGGGAGGGCAAGAGACCCAGTACTTC	CASSGLAGGQETQYF
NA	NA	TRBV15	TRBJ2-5	TGTGCCACCAGCAGAGCGGGGGGCTGGGGCCTACAAGAGACCCAGTACTTC	CATSRAGGWGLQETQYF
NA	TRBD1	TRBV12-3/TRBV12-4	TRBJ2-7	TGTGCCAGCAGTAGTGGGACAGCGACGATTTTC	CASSSGTATIF
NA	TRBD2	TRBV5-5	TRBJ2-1	TGTGCCAGCAGCCCCTTTTGGGGGGGGGTCTCCTACAATGAGCAGTTCTTC	CASSPFWGGVSYNEQFF
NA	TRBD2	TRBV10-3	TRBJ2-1	TGTGCCATCAGTCCTCCTCCTAGCGGGACGGAACAGTTCTTC	CAISPPPSGTEQFF
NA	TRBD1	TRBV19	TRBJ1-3	TGTGCCAGTAGTATCCAGGGGGGATCTGGAAACACCATATATTTT	CASSIQGGSGNTIYF
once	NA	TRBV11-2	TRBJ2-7	TGTGCCAGCGCCAAATTCAGAAACGAGCAGTACTTC	CASAKFRNEQYF
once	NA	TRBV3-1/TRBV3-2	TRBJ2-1	TGTGCCAGCAGCCAACGGAGGGGATACAGAGGCAATGAGCAGTTCTTC	CASSQRRGYRGNEQFF
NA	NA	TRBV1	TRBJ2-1	TGCACCAGCAGCCAAGATCGGGGGTCCCGGGGGAATGAGCAGTTCTTC	CTSSQDRGSRGNEQFF
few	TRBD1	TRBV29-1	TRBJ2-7	TGCAGCGTTCACCGCGGGACAGGGACGAGTTACGAGCAGTACTTC	CSVHRGTGTSYEQYF
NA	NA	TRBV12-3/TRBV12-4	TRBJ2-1	TGTGCCAGCATCGCGGAGGGCTACAATGAGCAGTTCTTC	CASIAEGYNEQFF
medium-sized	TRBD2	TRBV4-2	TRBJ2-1	TGTGCCAGCAGCCATCGACTAGCGGGAGATGTGAATGAGCAGTTCTTC	CASSHRLAGDVNEQFF
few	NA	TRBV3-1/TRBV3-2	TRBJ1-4	TGTGCCAGCAGCCGTGCCGGAGGAACTAATGAAAAACTGTTTTTT	CASSRAGGTNEKLFF
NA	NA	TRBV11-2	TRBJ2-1	TGTGCCAGCAGCTCCCGTGAGGGGGCGGGGAATGAGCAGTTCTTC	CASSSREGAGNEQFF
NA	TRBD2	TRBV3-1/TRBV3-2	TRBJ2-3	TGTGCCAGCAGCCAAGATACAGCGGGGGGCCGCACAGATACGCAGTATTTT	CASSQDTAGGRTDTQYF
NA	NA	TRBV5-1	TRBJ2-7	TGCGCCAGCAGCCCCGGGTCTCAAGACGAGCAGTACTTC	CASSPGSQDEQYF
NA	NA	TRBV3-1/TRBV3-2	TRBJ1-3	TGTGCCAGCAGCCACCGAAGGGGGACTGGAAACACCATATATTTT	CASSHRRGTGNTIYF
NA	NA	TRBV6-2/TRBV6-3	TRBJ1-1	TGTGCCAGCAGTTACGTACAGGAGCGCACTGAAGCTTTCTTT	CASSYVQERTEAFF
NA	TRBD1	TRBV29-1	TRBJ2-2	TGCAGCGGGCCGGGACAGGGGATTAGGACCGGGGAGCTGTTTTTT	CSGPGQGIRTGELFF
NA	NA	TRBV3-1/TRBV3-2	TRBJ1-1	TGTGCCAGCAGCCAAGGGGACACAATGGGAGCTTTCTTT	CASSQGDTMGAFF
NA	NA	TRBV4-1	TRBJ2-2	TGCGCCAGCAGCACACGACAGGGAGGCACCGGGGAGCTGTTTTTT	CASSTRQGGTGELFF
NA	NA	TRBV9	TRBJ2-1	TGTGCCAGCAGCAGGACTACTACGGGGGATGAGCAGTTCTTC	CASSRTTTGDEQFF
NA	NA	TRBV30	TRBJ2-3	TGTGCCTGGAGTAGTGGAGGGGGGGAAGATACGCAGTATTTT	CAWSSGGGEDTQYF
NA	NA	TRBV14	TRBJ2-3	TGTGCCAGCAGCCAAGATCTGGCGGGGCCCTCGACAGATACGCAGTATTTT	CASSQDLAGPSTDTQYF
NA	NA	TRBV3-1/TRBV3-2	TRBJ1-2	TGTGCCAGCAGCCCACATGTTGCGGGATTTGTGGTCTATGGCTACACCTTC	CASSPHVAGFVVYGYTF
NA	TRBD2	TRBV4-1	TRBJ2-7	TGCGCCAGCAGCCACATGCGGGGGGCCTCCTACGAGCAGTACTTC	CASSHMRGASYEQYF
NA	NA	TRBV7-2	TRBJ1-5	TGTGCCAGCAGCTTAGAGGCAGCGGTCCAGCCCCAGCATTTT	CASSLEAAVQPQHF
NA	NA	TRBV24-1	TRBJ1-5	TGTGCCACCAGTGAGGGAGGGGTGGGGCAGCCCCAGCATTTT	CATSEGGVGQPQHF
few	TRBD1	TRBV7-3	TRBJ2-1	TGTGCCAGCAGCCCACAGGGGGTTGAGCAGTTCTTC	CASSPQGVEQFF
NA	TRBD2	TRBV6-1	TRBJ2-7	TGTGCCAGCAGTGAAGTCAGCGGGGGCCCCTACGAGCAGTACTTC	CASSEVSGGPYEQYF
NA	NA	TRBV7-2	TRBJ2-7	TGTGCCAGCAGCTTGTCGACTAGTCACGAGCAGTACTTC	CASSLSTSHEQYF
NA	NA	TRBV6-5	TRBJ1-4	TGTGCCAGCAGTTACTCGAACGGAGGTGAAAAACTGTTTTTT	CASSYSNGGEKLFF
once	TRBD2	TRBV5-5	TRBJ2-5	TGTGCCAGCAGCTTGGGGCGGGGGGCCTACCAAGAGACCCAGTACTTC	CASSLGRGAYQETQYF
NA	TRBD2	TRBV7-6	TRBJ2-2	TGTGCCAGCAGCTCCTTAGCGGGAGGGAATACCGGGGAGCTGTTTTTT	CASSSLAGGNTGELFF
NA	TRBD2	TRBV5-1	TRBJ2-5	TGCGCCAGCAGCCCCGAGATAGCGGGGGTCCGTGAGACCCAGTACTTC	CASSPEIAGVRETQYF
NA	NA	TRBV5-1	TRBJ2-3	TGCGCCAGCAGCTTGGGACTACCTAGCACAGATACGCAGTATTTT	CASSLGLPSTDTQYF
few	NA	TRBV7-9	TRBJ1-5	TGTGCCAGCAGCTTAGGCTTTAGGGGGGGCCTCAATCAGCCCCAGCATTTT	CASSLGFRGGLNQPQHF
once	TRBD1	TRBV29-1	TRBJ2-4	TGCAGCGTCGTCTGGACAGGGGGCGCCAAAAACATTCAGTACTTC	CSVVWTGGAKNIQYF
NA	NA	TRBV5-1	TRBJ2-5	TGCGCCAGCACCCGGTGGGACACAGCAGAAGAGACCCAGTACTTC	CASTRWDTAEETQYF
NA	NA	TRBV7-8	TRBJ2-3	TGTGCCAGCAGCTTAGTACAAGGACAAAACACAGATACGCAGTATTTT	CASSLVQGQNTDTQYF
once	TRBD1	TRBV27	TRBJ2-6	TGTGCCAGCAGTCGCATGACAGGGGACTCTGGGGCCAACGTCCTGACTTTC	CASSRMTGDSGANVLTF